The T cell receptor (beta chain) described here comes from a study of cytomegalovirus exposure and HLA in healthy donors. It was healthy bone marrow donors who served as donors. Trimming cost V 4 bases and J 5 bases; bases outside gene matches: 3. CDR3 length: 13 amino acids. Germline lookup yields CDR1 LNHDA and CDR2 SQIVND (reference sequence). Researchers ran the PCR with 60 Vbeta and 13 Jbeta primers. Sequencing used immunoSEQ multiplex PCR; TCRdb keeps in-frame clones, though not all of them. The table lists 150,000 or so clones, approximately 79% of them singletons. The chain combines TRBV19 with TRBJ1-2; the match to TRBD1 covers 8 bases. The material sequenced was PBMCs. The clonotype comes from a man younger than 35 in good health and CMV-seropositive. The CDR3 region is CASSKGTGYGYTF. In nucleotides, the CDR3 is TGTGCCAGTAGTAAAGGGACAGGTTATGGCTACACCTTC.